This T cell receptor (beta chain) is drawn from a study of blood T cell repertoires in COVID-19. Background on the study: T cells, B-cell-depleted T cells, or PBMCs supplied cDNA or gDNA.

Sequencing was performed with immunoSEQ multiplex PCR; in TCRdb, only in-frame clones are kept and a portion is missing. In the table there are more than 110,000 clones, about four fifths of which are singletons. The receptor's source is a man aged 80 or over with acute or convalescent COVID-19. Sequencing was performed on peripheral blood.

The CDR3 region is CASSSIGSGGSGNTIYF. CDR3 nucleotides: TGTGCCAGCAGCTCCATCGGGTCGGGGGGCTCTGGAAACACCATATATTTT. The chain employs TRBV11-2 and TRBJ1-3, with D possibly TRBD1 on 5 matching bases. V lost 4 bases, J lost 0 bases, and 16 bases lay in between. Germline V gene sequence: CDR1 SGHAT, CDR2 FQNNGV. This CDR3 has 17 residues. Supplemented by reference TRBV11-2 and TRBJ1-3, the full variable domain reads EAGVAQSPRYKIIEKRQSVAFWCNPISGHATLYWYQQILGQGPKLLIQFQNNGVVDDSQLPKDRFSAERLKGVDSTLKIQPAKLEDSAVYLCASSSIGSGGSGNTIYFGEGSWLTVV.